The 24 T cell receptor beta chains reported below all come from one sample, sequenced in a study of cytomegalovirus exposure and HLA in healthy donors. PCR primers comprised 60 Vbeta and 13 Jbeta primers. The data were produced by immunoSEQ multiplex PCR, yet TCRdb's version contains in-frame clones alone and is incomplete. The table has fewer than 200,000 clones, around 80% seen once. What was sequenced was PBMCs. These receptors all stem from a man younger than 35 in good health and CMV-seropositive.

V usage is TRBV4-2 and J usage is TRBJ2-1, with 11 bases that match TRBD2. CDR1 and CDR2 from the germline V gene are LGHNA and YNFKEQ. After removal of 3 bases from V and 4 bases from J, the junction contained 29 bases not matched to a gene. The CDR3 covers 24 residues. The CDR3 protein is CASSQPRRGQLGASGRPPYNEQFF. The CDR3 coding sequence is TGTGCCAGCAGCCAGCCTAGGAGAGGACAGCTGGGGGCTAGCGGGAGGCCCCCGTACAATGAGCAGTTCTTC.

This clone was counted between two and nine times. V is TRBV15 and J is TRBJ2-6; 8 positions agree with TRBD1. Trimming cost V 6 bases and J 3 bases; bases outside gene matches: 16. Germline V gives CDR1 LNHNV, CDR2 YYDKDF (reference sequence). CDR3 length: 19 amino acids. The CDR3 sequence is CATRTPGGSGPSGANVLTF. The DNA of the CDR3 is TGTGCCACCAGAACTCCAGGGGGCTCGGGCCCGAGTGGGGCCAACGTCCTGACTTTC. The full variable domain, completed using reference TRBV15 and TRBJ2-6, is DAMVIQNPRYQVTQFGKPVTLSCSQTLNHNVMYWYQQKSSQAPKLLFHYYDKDFNNEADTPDNFQSRRPNTSFCFLDIRSPGLGDTAMYLCATRTPGGSGPSGANVLTFGAGSRLTVL.

Points on this clone: One end of the junction is discordant with germline, which a read error may explain. This CDR3 is CSSSKVSSGSNEQFF. The CDR3, as DNA: TGTTCCAGCAGCAAGGTTTCTAGCGGGAGCAATGAGCAGTTCTTC. The rearrangement joins TRBV7-9 to TRBJ2-1; 10 nucleotides line up with TRBD2. The CDR3 loop spans 15 amino acids. Germline values: CDR1 SEHNR, CDR2 FQNEAQ (reference sequence).

The chain has TRBV15 and TRBJ2-5; possibly TRBD2 for D (5 bases). CDR1 and CDR2 (germline): LNHNV, YYDKDF (reference sequence). Trimming pared 3 bases from V and 0 bases from J, leaving 11 bases between. CDR3 length equals 15 residues. The DNA of the CDR3 is TGTGCCACCAGCAGTCCCGGGGATCACCAAGAGACCCAGTACTTC. Protein product: CATSSPGDHQETQYF.

This clone has only a few counts. This rearrangement joins TRBV4-3 to TRBJ1-2, with unresolved D. V was trimmed by 0 bases and J by 5 bases, leaving 13 bases between them. The germline gives CDR1 LGHNA, CDR2 YSLEER. The CDR3 loop spans 15 amino acids. CDR3 sequence reads: CASSQDRYYPYGYTF. The CDR3 DNA is TGCGCCAGCAGCCAAGACAGGTATTACCCGTATGGCTACACCTTC.

The chain links TRBV10-3 to TRBJ2-7, with TRBD1 matching over 9 bases. The length of the CDR3 is 13 residues. CDR1 and CDR2 from the germline V gene are ENHRY and SYGVKD. V gave up 11 bases and J gave up 0 bases; unmatched junction bases: 5. The CDR3 region is CASSGQGSYEQYF. The CDR3, as DNA: TGTGCCTCGTCGGGACAGGGCTCCTACGAGCAGTACTTC.

For the CDR3, the DNA is TGCAGCGCCTCACGGACTAGCGGGGGGAACAATGAGCAGTTCTTC. Protein sequence: CSASRTSGGNNEQFF. The chain couples TRBV29-1 to TRBJ2-1, with 14 nucleotides matching TRBD2. This CDR3 is built from 15 residues. The J segment lost 5 bases and the V segment lost 7 bases, leaving 7 bases of the junction unmatched. Germline lookup yields CDR1 SQVTM and CDR2 ANQGSEA.

Written as DNA, the CDR3 is TGTGCCAGTAGCGGACAGGCTATGAACACCGGGGAGCTGTTTTTT. Amino acids: CASSGQAMNTGELFF. V gene TRBV19 combines with J gene TRBJ2-2; 7 bases align to TRBD1. Germline-derived CDR1 and CDR2 are LNHDA and SQIVND (reference sequence). The junction had 5 bases not matched to a gene; V was cut back by 6 bases and J by 1 base. The CDR3 length is 15 residues. The whole variable domain, filled in from reference TRBV19 and TRBJ2-2, reads DGGITQSPKYLFRKEGQNVTLSCEQNLNHDAMYWYRQDPGQGLRLIYYSQIVNDFQKGDIAEGYSVSREKKESFPLTVTSAQKNPTAFYLCASSGQAMNTGELFFGEGSRLTVL.

The chain joins TRBV9 to TRBJ2-1; D gene unclear. The CDR3 consists of 15 residues. Trimming removed 4 bases from V and 0 bases from J, with 11 bases in between. Germline V gene lookup returns CDR1 SGDLS and CDR2 YYNGEE. The CDR3 coding sequence is TGTGCCAGCAGCCGTATTTCGGGCTCCTACAATGAGCAGTTCTTC. Translating gives CASSRISGSYNEQFF.

The V and J genes are TRBV19 and TRBJ1-1; unclear D gene. CDR3 length: 14 residues. V lost 6 bases and J 0 bases, leaving 11 bases between the germline ends. The germline V gene encodes CDR1 LNHDA and CDR2 SQIVND (reference sequence). The CDR3 sequence: CASRQNLMNTEAFF. In nucleotides, the CDR3 is TGTGCCAGTAGGCAGAACCTTATGAACACTGAAGCTTTCTTT.

The chain joins TRBV5-4 to TRBJ1-6; D might be TRBD1 (5 bases). The CDR3 covers 14 residues. Trimming took 6 bases from V and 10 from J, leaving 17 bases between them. Germline CDR1 is SGHNT and CDR2 is YYREEE (reference sequence). The CDR3 DNA reads as TGTGCCAGCAACATCTGGGGGGGAACGTCACCCCTCCACTTT. Protein product: CASNIWGGTSPLHF.

V and J are TRBV6-6 and TRBJ1-2; the D is unclear. The V and J ends lost 3 bases and 3 bases respectively, with 11 bases between them. CDR1 MNHNY and CDR2 SVGAGI come from the germline V gene (reference sequence). The CDR3 runs 14 residues. The CDR3 is CASSYPGEDYGYTF. The CDR3 region has the DNA TGTGCCAGCAGTTATCCTGGGGAGGACTATGGCTACACCTTC.

This chain joins TRBV4-1 and TRBJ2-7; 14 nucleotides line up with TRBD2. Per germline, CDR1 MGHRA and CDR2 YSYEKL. V lost 3 bases, J lost 5 bases, and 6 bases stayed unmatched. The CDR3 has 16 amino acids. CDR3 amino acids: CASSQKTSGGADEQYF. The CDR3, as DNA: TGCGCCAGCAGCCAGAAGACTAGCGGGGGGGCTGACGAGCAGTACTTC.

The V call is TRBV4-1, the J call TRBJ2-5; D not resolved. Looked up from germline, CDR1 is MGHRA and CDR2 is YSYEKL. The CDR3 covers 12 residues. Trimming removed 6 bases at V and 5 bases at J, with 10 bases between. The DNA of the CDR3 is TGCGCCAGCAGTCGAATCGGTGAGACCCAGTACTTC. This encodes CASSRIGETQYF.

V and J are TRBV7-9 and TRBJ2-1; 14 nucleotides match TRBD2. The CDR3 spans 17 residues. V gave up 1 base and J gave up 6 bases; unmatched junction bases: 5. Germline CDR1 is SEHNR and CDR2 is FQNEAQ (reference sequence). CDR3 residues: CASSLGIGTSGSNEQFF. CDR3 bases: TGTGCCAGCAGCTTAGGGATAGGGACTAGCGGGAGCAATGAGCAGTTCTTC.

The chain carries TRBV13 and TRBJ2-1; D ambiguous. CDR3 length: 12 residues. Trimming removed 1 base at V and 7 bases at J, with 5 bases between. Germline assignment: CDR1 PRHDT and CDR2 FYEKMQ (reference sequence). As DNA, the CDR3 is TGTGCCAGCAGCTTAGTCCCGAATGAGCAGTTCTTC. Protein sequence: CASSLVPNEQFF.

This clone showed up just a few times. J is TRBJ1-1 and V is TRBV5-1; D is ambiguous. The CDR3 has 13 amino acids. Trimming removed 3 bases from V and 4 bases from J, with 10 bases in between. Germline V CDR1 and CDR2: SGHRS, YFSETQ. The DNA of the CDR3 is TGCGCCAGCAGCTCCGCAGCGGCCACTGAAGCTTTCTTT. Its translation: CASSSAAATEAFF.

CDR3 DNA: TGCGCCAGCAGCCAAGAACCGCGCGGACTAGCGGGGAAAAGCTCCTACAATGAGCAGTTCTTC. It specifies CASSQEPRGLAGKSSYNEQFF. This rearrangement joins TRBV4-3 to TRBJ2-1; 12 nucleotides line up with TRBD2. Unmatched junction bases numbered 12, after V lost 0 bases and J lost 0 bases. This CDR3 has 21 residues. Germline assignment: CDR1 LGHNA and CDR2 YSLEER.

The rearrangement links TRBV6-5 to TRBJ1-2; D perhaps matches TRBD1 (5 bases). The CDR3 runs to 13 residues. The V end lost 7 bases, the J end lost 7 bases, and 16 bases lay between the germline ends. CDR1 is MNHEY and CDR2 is SVGAGI in the germline V gene. The CDR3 nucleotides are TGTGCCAGCACCTCTGTCGGGACTAGTGGCTACACCTTC. Translated: CASTSVGTSGYTF.

A single count supports this clone. This rearrangement joins TRBV5-5 to TRBJ2-7; 8 bases are shared with TRBD1. The germline CDR1 and CDR2 sequences are SGHKS and YYEKEE (reference sequence). Trimming took 4 bases from V and 1 from J; bases not matched to a gene: 4. The CDR3 length is 14 residues. The CDR3 spells CASSRTGGSYEQYF. CDR3 sequence (DNA): TGTGCCAGCAGCAGAACAGGGGGATCCTACGAGCAGTACTTC.

The genes are TRBV7-9 and TRBJ1-5; D remains ambiguous. The CDR3 is 12 residues long. Germline loops: CDR1 SEHNR, CDR2 FQNEAQ (reference sequence). Trimming took 4 bases from V and 6 from J, leaving 7 bases between them. The CDR3 loop reads CASSSSGQPQHF. The CDR3 DNA follows: TGTGCCAGCAGCTCCTCGGGTCAGCCCCAGCATTTT.

J is TRBJ2-2 and V is TRBV4-2; 10 nucleotides agree with TRBD2. Germline CDR1 LGHNA, CDR2 YNFKEQ. This CDR3 comprises 17 residues. The V gene end was trimmed by 3 bases and the J gene end by 4 bases; junction bases not matched to a gene: 8. The CDR3 nucleotides read TGTGCCAGCAGCCACACCGGGACTAGCGACGGCACCGGGGAGCTGTTTTTT. It translates to CASSHTGTSDGTGELFF.

As DNA, the CDR3 is TGTGCCAGCAGCCTAGACGACTTCACAGATACGCAGTATTTT. Residues: CASSLDDFTDTQYF. The rearrangement uses TRBV5-4 and TRBJ2-3; D not resolved. Trimming cost V 4 bases and J 2 bases, with 11 bases left between them. Germline V gives CDR1 SGHNT, CDR2 YYREEE (reference sequence). This CDR3 has 14 residues.

This chain links TRBV7-2 with TRBJ1-5, with D hard to call. The CDR3 has 14 residues. Deletions cut 4 bases from V and 0 bases from J, with 7 bases between. The germline V gene has CDR1 SGHTA and CDR2 FQGNSA. The CDR3 region has the DNA TGTGCCAGCAGCTCACAGTATAGCAATCAGCCCCAGCATTTT. It codes for CASSSQYSNQPQHF.